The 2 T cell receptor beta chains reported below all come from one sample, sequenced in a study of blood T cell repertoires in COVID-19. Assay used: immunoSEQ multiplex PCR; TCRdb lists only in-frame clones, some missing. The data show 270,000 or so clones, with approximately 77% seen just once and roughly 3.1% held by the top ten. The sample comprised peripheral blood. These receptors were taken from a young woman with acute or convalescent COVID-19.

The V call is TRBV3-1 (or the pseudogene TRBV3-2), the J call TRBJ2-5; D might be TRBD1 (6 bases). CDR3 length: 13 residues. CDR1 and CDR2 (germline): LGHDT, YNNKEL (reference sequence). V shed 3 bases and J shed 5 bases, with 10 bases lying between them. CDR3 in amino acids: CASSHRGRETQYF. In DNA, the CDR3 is TGTGCCAGCAGCCACAGGGGACGGGAGACCCAGTACTTC.

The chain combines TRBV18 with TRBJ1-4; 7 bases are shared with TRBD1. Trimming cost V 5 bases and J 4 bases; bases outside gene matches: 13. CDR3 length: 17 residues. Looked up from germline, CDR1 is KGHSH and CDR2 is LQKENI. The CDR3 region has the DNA TGTGCCAGCTCAGCCTACAGGGGCCCCTTCGATAATGAAAAACTGTTTTTT. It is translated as CASSAYRGPFDNEKLFF.